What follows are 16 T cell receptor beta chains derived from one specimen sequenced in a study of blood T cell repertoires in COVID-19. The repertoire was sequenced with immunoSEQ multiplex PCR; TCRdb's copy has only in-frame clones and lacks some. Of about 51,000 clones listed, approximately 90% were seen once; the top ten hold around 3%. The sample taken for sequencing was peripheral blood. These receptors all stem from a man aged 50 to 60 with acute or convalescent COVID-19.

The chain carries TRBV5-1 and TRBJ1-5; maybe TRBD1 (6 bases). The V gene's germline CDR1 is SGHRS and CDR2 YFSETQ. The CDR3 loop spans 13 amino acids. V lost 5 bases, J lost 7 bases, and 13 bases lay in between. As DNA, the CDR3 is TGCGCCAGCAGTCCAGGGGTTGGCCAGCCCCAGCATTTT. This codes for CASSPGVGQPQHF.

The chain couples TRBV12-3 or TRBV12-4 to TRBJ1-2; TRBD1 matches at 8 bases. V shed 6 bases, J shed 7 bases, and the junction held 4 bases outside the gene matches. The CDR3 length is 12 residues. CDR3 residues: CASRTGESGYTF. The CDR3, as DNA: TGTGCCAGCAGGACAGGGGAGAGTGGCTACACCTTC.

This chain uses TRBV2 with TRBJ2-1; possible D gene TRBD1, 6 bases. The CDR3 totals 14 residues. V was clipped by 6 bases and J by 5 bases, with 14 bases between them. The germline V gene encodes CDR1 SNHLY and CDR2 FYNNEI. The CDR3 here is CASRIGTRNNEQFF. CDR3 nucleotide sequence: TGTGCCAGCAGGATCGGGACAAGAAACAATGAGCAGTTCTTC. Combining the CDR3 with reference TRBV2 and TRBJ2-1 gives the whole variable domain EPEVTQTPSHQVTQMGQEVILRCVPISNHLYFYWYRQILGQKVEFLVSFYNNEISEKSEIFDDQFSVERPDGSNFTLKIRSTKLEDSAMYFCASRIGTRNNEQFFGPGTRLTVL.

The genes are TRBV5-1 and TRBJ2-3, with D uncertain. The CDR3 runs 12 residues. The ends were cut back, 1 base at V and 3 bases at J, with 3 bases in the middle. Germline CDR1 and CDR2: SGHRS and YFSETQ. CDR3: CASSLSTDTQYF. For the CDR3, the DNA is TGCGCCAGCAGCTTGTCAACAGATACGCAGTATTTT.

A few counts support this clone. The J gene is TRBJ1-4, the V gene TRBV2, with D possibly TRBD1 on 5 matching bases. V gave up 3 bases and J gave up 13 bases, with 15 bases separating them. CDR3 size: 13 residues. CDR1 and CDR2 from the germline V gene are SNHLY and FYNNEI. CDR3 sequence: CASSEEALGGLFF. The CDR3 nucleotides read TGTGCCAGCAGTGAGGAGGCTTTGGGGGGACTGTTTTTT.

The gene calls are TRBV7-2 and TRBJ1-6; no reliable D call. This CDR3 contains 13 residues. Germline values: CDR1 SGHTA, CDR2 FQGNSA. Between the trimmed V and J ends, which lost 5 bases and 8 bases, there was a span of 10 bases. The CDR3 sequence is CASSLKEDSPLHF. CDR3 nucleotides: TGTGCCAGCAGCCTTAAAGAGGATTCACCCCTCCACTTT.

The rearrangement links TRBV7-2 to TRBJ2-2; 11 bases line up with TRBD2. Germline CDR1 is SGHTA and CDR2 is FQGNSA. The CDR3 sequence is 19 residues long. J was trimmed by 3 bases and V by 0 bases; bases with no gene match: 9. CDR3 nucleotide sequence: TGTGCCAGCAGCTTAGCGGCTAGCGGGGGGTATCGGGACACCGGGGAGCTGTTTTTT. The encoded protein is CASSLAASGGYRDTGELFF.

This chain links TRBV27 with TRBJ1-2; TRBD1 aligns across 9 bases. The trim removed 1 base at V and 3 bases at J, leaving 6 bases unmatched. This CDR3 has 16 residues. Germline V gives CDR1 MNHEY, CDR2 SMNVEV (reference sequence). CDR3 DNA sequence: TGTGCCAGCAGTTTATTAGGGGACAGGGCATACTATGGCTACACCTTC. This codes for CASSLLGDRAYYGYTF.

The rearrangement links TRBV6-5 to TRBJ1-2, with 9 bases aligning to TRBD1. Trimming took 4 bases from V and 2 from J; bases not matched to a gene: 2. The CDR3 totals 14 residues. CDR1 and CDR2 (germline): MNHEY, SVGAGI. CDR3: CASSWGQGNYGYTF. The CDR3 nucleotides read TGTGCCAGCAGTTGGGGACAGGGAAACTATGGCTACACCTTC.

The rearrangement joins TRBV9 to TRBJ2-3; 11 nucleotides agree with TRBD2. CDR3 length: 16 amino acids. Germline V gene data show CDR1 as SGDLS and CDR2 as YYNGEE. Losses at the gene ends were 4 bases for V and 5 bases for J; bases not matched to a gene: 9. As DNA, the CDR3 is TGTGCCAGCAGCACCCTAGCGGGGGGCGGAGTAGATACGCAGTATTTT. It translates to CASSTLAGGGVDTQYF.

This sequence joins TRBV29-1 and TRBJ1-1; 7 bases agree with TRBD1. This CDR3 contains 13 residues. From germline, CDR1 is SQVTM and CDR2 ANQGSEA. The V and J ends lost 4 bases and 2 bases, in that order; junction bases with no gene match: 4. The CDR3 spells CSVGQGVNTEAFF. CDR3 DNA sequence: TGCAGCGTTGGGCAGGGGGTCAACACTGAAGCTTTCTTT.

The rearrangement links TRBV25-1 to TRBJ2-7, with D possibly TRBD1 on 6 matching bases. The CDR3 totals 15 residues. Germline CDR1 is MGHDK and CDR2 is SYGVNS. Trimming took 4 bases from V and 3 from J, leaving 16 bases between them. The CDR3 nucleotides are TGTGCCAGCAGTGTCCCGACAGGCCTGGGCTACGAGCAGTACTTC. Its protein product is CASSVPTGLGYEQYF.

In DNA form, the CDR3 reads TGTGCCAGCAGCGCCCCGACAGGGGGTAATTCACCCCTCCACTTT. Translating it yields CASSAPTGGNSPLHF. This sequence joins TRBV7-9 and TRBJ1-6, with TRBD1 identical over 9 bases. The junction had 5 bases not matched to a gene; V was cut back by 5 bases and J by 6 bases. Germline loops: CDR1 SEHNR, CDR2 FQNEAQ (reference sequence). The CDR3 contains 15 residues.

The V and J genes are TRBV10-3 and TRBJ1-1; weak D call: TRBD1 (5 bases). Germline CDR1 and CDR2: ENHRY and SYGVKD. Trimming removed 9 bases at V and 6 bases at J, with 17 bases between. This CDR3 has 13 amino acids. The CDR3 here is CAITQQDQSEAFF. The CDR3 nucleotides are TGTGCCATAACCCAACAGGATCAATCTGAAGCTTTCTTT.

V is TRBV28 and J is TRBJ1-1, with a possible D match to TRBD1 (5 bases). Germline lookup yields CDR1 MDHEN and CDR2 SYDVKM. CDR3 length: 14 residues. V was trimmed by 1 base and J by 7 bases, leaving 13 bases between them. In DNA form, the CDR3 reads TGTGCCAGCAGTTTATCGGCGGCGCAGGGTGAAGCTTTCTTT. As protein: CASSLSAAQGEAFF.

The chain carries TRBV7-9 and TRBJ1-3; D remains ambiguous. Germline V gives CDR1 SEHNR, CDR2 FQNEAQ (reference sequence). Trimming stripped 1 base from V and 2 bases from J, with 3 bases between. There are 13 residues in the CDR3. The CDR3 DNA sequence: TGTGCCAGCAGCTTAGGAGCTGGAAACACCATATATTTT. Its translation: CASSLGAGNTIYF.